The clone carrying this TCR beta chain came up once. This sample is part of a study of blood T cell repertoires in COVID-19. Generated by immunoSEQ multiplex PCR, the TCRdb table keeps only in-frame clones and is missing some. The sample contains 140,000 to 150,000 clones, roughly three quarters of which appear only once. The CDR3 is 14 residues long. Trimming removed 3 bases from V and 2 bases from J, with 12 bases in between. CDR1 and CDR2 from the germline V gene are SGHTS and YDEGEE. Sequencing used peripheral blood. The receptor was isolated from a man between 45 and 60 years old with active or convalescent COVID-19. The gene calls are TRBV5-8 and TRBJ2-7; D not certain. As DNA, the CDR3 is TGTGCCAGCAGCTGGGTAGGCACTACCTACGAGCAGTACTTC. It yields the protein CASSWVGTTYEQYF.